Following are 7 T cell receptor beta chains from one sample sequenced in a study of T cells in women clearing cervical HPV infection. Profiling relied on immunoSEQ multiplex PCR, and the TCRdb table lists in-frame clones only, not all of them. Here the sample table reports about 39,000 clones. The material sequenced was blood buffy coat. The source is a woman between 18 and 75 years old with a cervical HPV16 infection that either progressed to CIN3+ or cleared (not recorded which).

To note about this clone: The read comes to an end 3 residues before the CDR3 does, leaving the germline J gene to fill in the end. The chain carries TRBV5-1 and TRBJ2-1; 9 bases line up with TRBD2. V was pared by 0 bases and J by 5 bases, with 3 bases of the junction left unmatched. In germline, CDR1 is SGHRS, CDR2 YFSETQ. The CDR3 consists of 15 residues. The CDR3 spells CASSLGGRADNEQFF. The sequenced CDR3 bases are TGCGCCAGCAGCTTGGGCGGGAGGGCCGACAATGAG.

Worth noting for this clone: The CDR3 goes on 3 residues after the read ends, and that part is filled in from the germline J gene. The chain links TRBV7-2 to TRBJ2-2, with D possibly being TRBD1 (6 bases). Germline CDR1 reads SGHTA; CDR2 reads FQGNSA. There are 14 residues in the CDR3. The DNA read from the CDR3 is TGTGCCAGCAGCCCGCAGGGACAAAATTCACCG. Translation gives CASSPQGQNSP. The entire CDR3 protein reads CASSPQGQNSPLFF.

A remark on this clone: The read is 3 residues too short to cover the CDR3 end, so that end is filled in from the germline J gene. V gene TRBV7-7 combines with J gene TRBJ2-5; D uncertain. CDR1 is SSHAT, CDR2 FNYEAQ, per germline (reference sequence). The CDR3 is 15 residues long. The V and J ends lost 1 base and 3 bases respectively, with 12 bases between them. The sequenced part of the CDR3 DNA is TGTGCCAGCAGCTTAGTCCTCAGCGCTAAAGAGACC. Protein sequence: CASSLVLSAKET. From start to end, the CDR3 is CASSLVLSAKETQYF.

With regard to this clone: The observed sequence ends 3 residues before the CDR3 terminus, with the missing tail filled in from the germline J gene. The J gene is TRBJ2-4, the V gene TRBV18, with D perhaps TRBD1 (6 bases). Per germline, CDR1 KGHSH and CDR2 LQKENI. The CDR3 sequence is 13 residues long. CDR3 DNA, as far as it was read: TGTGCCAGCTCACCCAGGGACACGGATGGT. Protein sequence: CASSPRDTDG. The CDR3, in full, reads CASSPRDTDGQYF.

In the case of this clone: The CDR3 is cut off 3 residues early in the read; its end comes from the germline J gene. The rearrangement joins TRBV7-3 to TRBJ2-2; D unresolved. Germline V lookup: CDR1 SGHTA, CDR2 FQGTGA. CDR3 size: 14 residues. V dropped 5 bases and J dropped 2 bases, with 9 bases sitting between them. The CDR3 region is CASSPTDNTGELFF. The DNA read from the CDR3 is TGTGCCAGCAGCCCGACTGACAACACCGGGGAG.

As for this clone: Coverage ceases 3 residues before the CDR3 finishes, and the germline J gene fills in the end. V usage is TRBV5-5 and J usage is TRBJ2-5; D is perhaps TRBD1 (6 bases). The V gene lost 4 bases and the J gene lost 5 bases, with 15 bases spanning the gap. The CDR3 totals 14 residues. Germline loops: CDR1 SGHKS, CDR2 YYEKEE (reference sequence). CDR3 bases read: TGTGCCAGCAGCCTACAGGGCGTTGGGGAGACC. It is translated as CASSLQGVGET. Given in full, the CDR3 is CASSLQGVGETQYF.

As for this clone: The read halts 3 residues ahead of the CDR3 end, with the missing end drawn from the germline J gene. The chain uses TRBV5-1 and TRBJ2-3; D is unresolved. Germline CDR1 and CDR2: SGHRS and YFSETQ. The CDR3 covers 14 residues. V was shortened by 2 bases and J by 4 bases, with 11 bases between the two germline ends. CDR3 bases read: TGCGCCAGCAGCTTCCCCGGTGTTGCAGATACG. Protein sequence: CASSFPGVADT. The full CDR3 protein is CASSFPGVADTQYF.